These T cell receptor beta chains were read from a single sample in a study of control samples from healthy donors and cancer patients. Using immunoSEQ multiplex PCR, the repertoire was profiled, and TCRdb retains in-frame clones only, with some absent. The table has 150,000 or so clones, around 94% seen once; the top ten hold more than 13%. The source material was PBMCs. All receptors come from a man between 60 and 70 years old with colorectal cancer. Each CDR3 is given with its conserved first and last residue. Each record gives: D gene, clone size, J gene, V gene, CDR3 protein, CDR3 DNA. The D gene is left open where the match is weak. Size is stated for part of the rows, as once, few or many counts, or as a class when the clone is expanded.

d_gene: -; abundance: -; j_gene: TRBJ2-1; v_gene: TRBV5-1; CDR3aa: CASSSGGEQFF; CDR3nt: TGCGCCAGCAGCTCCGGAGGTGAGCAGTTCTTC
d_gene: -; abundance: -; j_gene: TRBJ2-4; v_gene: TRBV19; CDR3aa: CASSKDQPKNIQYF; CDR3nt: TGTGCCAGTAGTAAGGATCAACCCAAAAACATTCAGTACTTC
d_gene: -; abundance: -; j_gene: TRBJ1-1; v_gene: TRBV5-1; CDR3aa: CASSFSGRTAEAFF; CDR3nt: TGCGCCAGCAGCTTTTCCGGACGGACGGCTGAAGCTTTCTTT
d_gene: -; abundance: -; j_gene: TRBJ1-5; v_gene: TRBV4-1; CDR3aa: CASSRSSGGSQPQHF; CDR3nt: TGCGCCAGCAGCCGCTCCTCTGGGGGCTCTCAGCCCCAGCATTTT
d_gene: -; abundance: -; j_gene: TRBJ1-2; v_gene: TRBV7-2; CDR3aa: CASSPGARGLNYGYTF; CDR3nt: TGTGCCAGCAGCCCCGGAGCGCGGGGGCTAAACTATGGCTACACCTTC
d_gene: TRBD1; abundance: -; j_gene: TRBJ2-7; v_gene: TRBV5-1; CDR3aa: CASSLRTGSYEQYF; CDR3nt: TGCGCCAGCAGCCTCCGGACAGGATCCTACGAGCAGTACTTC
d_gene: -; abundance: -; j_gene: TRBJ2-5; v_gene: TRBV30; CDR3aa: CAWSQSETQYF; CDR3nt: TGTGCCTGGAGTCAATCGGAGACCCAGTACTTC
d_gene: -; abundance: -; j_gene: TRBJ1-1; v_gene: TRBV7-2; CDR3aa: CASSLGAANTEAFF; CDR3nt: TGTGCCAGCAGCTTAGGGGCGGCGAACACTGAAGCTTTCTTT
d_gene: -; abundance: -; j_gene: TRBJ1-1; v_gene: TRBV4-3; CDR3aa: CASSQAGRAAFF; CDR3nt: TGCGCCAGCAGCCAAGCGGGGAGAGCAGCTTTCTTT
d_gene: TRBD1; abundance: -; j_gene: TRBJ1-2; v_gene: TRBV24-1; CDR3aa: CATSDNLDRGGRYGYTF; CDR3nt: TGTGCCACCAGTGACAATCTTGACAGGGGAGGAAGGTATGGCTACACCTTC
d_gene: -; abundance: -; j_gene: TRBJ1-1; v_gene: TRBV9; CDR3aa: CASSVGNSMNTEAFF; CDR3nt: TGTGCCAGCAGCGTAGGTAACAGCATGAACACTGAAGCTTTCTTT
d_gene: -; abundance: -; j_gene: TRBJ2-7; v_gene: TRBV5-1; CDR3aa: CASSLVLATEGGYEQYF; CDR3nt: TGCGCCAGCAGCTTGGTGTTAGCCACAGAGGGCGGGTACGAGCAGTACTTC
d_gene: -; abundance: -; j_gene: TRBJ1-2; v_gene: TRBV7-2; CDR3aa: CASSLGQINYGYTF; CDR3nt: TGTGCCAGCAGCTTAGGACAGATCAACTATGGCTACACCTTC
d_gene: -; abundance: -; j_gene: TRBJ1-5; v_gene: TRBV3-1/TRBV3-2; CDR3aa: CASSQGNQPQHF; CDR3nt: TGTGCCAGCAGCCAAGGGAATCAGCCCCAGCATTTT
d_gene: TRBD1; abundance: -; j_gene: TRBJ1-2; v_gene: TRBV3-1/TRBV3-2; CDR3aa: CASSQAGQGFYGYTF; CDR3nt: TGTGCCAGCAGCCAAGCGGGACAGGGATTCTATGGCTACACCTTC
d_gene: TRBD1; abundance: -; j_gene: TRBJ1-2; v_gene: TRBV9; CDR3aa: CASSVGQGPSYGYTF; CDR3nt: TGTGCCAGCAGCGTAGGACAGGGCCCCTCATATGGCTACACCTTC
d_gene: -; abundance: -; j_gene: TRBJ1-5; v_gene: TRBV19; CDR3aa: CASSVGINQPQHF; CDR3nt: TGTGCCAGTTCCGTGGGCATCAATCAGCCCCAGCATTTT
d_gene: TRBD1; abundance: -; j_gene: TRBJ2-1; v_gene: TRBV7-9; CDR3aa: CASSLWDRTQNEQFF; CDR3nt: TGTGCCAGCAGCTTATGGGACAGGACTCAGAATGAGCAGTTCTTC
d_gene: -; abundance: -; j_gene: TRBJ1-5; v_gene: TRBV6-2/TRBV6-3; CDR3aa: CASSSRRGQGGSPSIF; CDR3nt: -
d_gene: -; abundance: -; j_gene: TRBJ2-3; v_gene: TRBV6-1; CDR3aa: CASSERGARAITDTQYF; CDR3nt: TGTGCCAGCAGTGAACGGGGGGCGCGGGCCATCACAGATACGCAGTATTTT
d_gene: -; abundance: -; j_gene: TRBJ2-1; v_gene: TRBV29-1; CDR3aa: CSVEGGAVYNEQFF; CDR3nt: TGCAGCGTTGAAGGGGGGGCAGTATACAATGAGCAGTTCTTC
d_gene: -; abundance: -; j_gene: TRBJ2-7; v_gene: TRBV6-2/TRBV6-3; CDR3aa: CASSYSISEGWGEQYF; CDR3nt: TGTGCCAGCAGTTACTCGATATCGGAGGGCTGGGGCGAGCAGTACTTC
d_gene: -; abundance: -; j_gene: TRBJ1-2; v_gene: TRBV27; CDR3aa: CASSLSGTLYGYTF; CDR3nt: TGTGCCAGCAGTTTATCCGGGACCCTCTATGGCTACACCTTC
d_gene: -; abundance: -; j_gene: TRBJ2-7; v_gene: TRBV7-9; CDR3aa: CASSIQESTAEQYF; CDR3nt: TGTGCCAGCAGCATTCAGGAGAGCACCGCCGAGCAGTACTTC
d_gene: -; abundance: -; j_gene: TRBJ1-3; v_gene: TRBV25-1; CDR3aa: CASRGGEPGNTIYF; CDR3nt: TGTGCCAGCAGGGGGGGGGAGCCTGGAAACACCATATATTTT
d_gene: -; abundance: -; j_gene: TRBJ2-1; v_gene: TRBV2; CDR3aa: CASSKTGDYNEQFF; CDR3nt: TGTGCCAGCAGTAAGACCGGGGACTACAATGAGCAGTTCTTC
d_gene: -; abundance: -; j_gene: TRBJ2-3; v_gene: TRBV9; CDR3aa: CASSVDFTDTQYF; CDR3nt: TGTGCCAGCAGCGTAGATTTCACAGATACGCAGTATTTT
d_gene: TRBD1; abundance: -; j_gene: TRBJ1-4; v_gene: TRBV9; CDR3aa: CASSPRGTGANEKLFF; CDR3nt: TGTGCCAGCAGCCCGAGAGGGACAGGTGCTAATGAAAAACTGTTTTTT
d_gene: -; abundance: -; j_gene: TRBJ1-2; v_gene: TRBV5-1; CDR3aa: CASSFTDNYGYTF; CDR3nt: TGCGCCAGCAGCTTTACGGATAACTATGGCTACACCTTC
d_gene: -; abundance: -; j_gene: TRBJ1-3; v_gene: TRBV7-9; CDR3aa: CASSLGGNTIYF; CDR3nt: TGTGCCAGCAGCTTAGGAGGAAACACCATATATTTT
d_gene: TRBD1; abundance: -; j_gene: TRBJ2-5; v_gene: TRBV7-9; CDR3aa: CASSHWTGAQETQYF; CDR3nt: TGTGCCAGCAGCCACTGGACAGGGGCGCAAGAGACCCAGTACTTC
d_gene: TRBD1; abundance: -; j_gene: TRBJ2-1; v_gene: TRBV6-6; CDR3aa: CASSPRDSRFGNEQFF; CDR3nt: TGTGCCAGCAGTCCTAGGGACAGCCGCTTTGGGAATGAGCAGTTCTTC
d_gene: -; abundance: -; j_gene: TRBJ2-3; v_gene: TRBV7-9; CDR3aa: CASSLIVTDTQYF; CDR3nt: TGTGCCAGCAGCTTAATTGTCACAGATACGCAGTATTTT
d_gene: -; abundance: -; j_gene: TRBJ1-6; v_gene: TRBV19; CDR3aa: CASTDSSYNSPLHF; CDR3nt: TGTGCCAGTACTGACAGCTCCTATAATTCACCCCTCCACTTT
d_gene: -; abundance: -; j_gene: TRBJ1-1; v_gene: TRBV29-1; CDR3aa: CSVEESTGHSLNTEAFF; CDR3nt: TGCAGCGTTGAAGAGAGTACCGGCCATTCCCTGAACACTGAAGCTTTCTTT
d_gene: -; abundance: -; j_gene: TRBJ2-2; v_gene: TRBV30; CDR3aa: CAWSVVSGELFF; CDR3nt: TGTGCCTGGAGTGTAGTATCCGGGGAGCTGTTTTTT
d_gene: -; abundance: -; j_gene: TRBJ2-7; v_gene: TRBV5-5; CDR3aa: CASSRNYEQYF; CDR3nt: TGTGCCAGCAGCCGGAACTACGAGCAGTACTTC
d_gene: TRBD1; abundance: -; j_gene: TRBJ2-4; v_gene: TRBV18; CDR3aa: CASSPTGGADRNIQYF; CDR3nt: TGTGCCAGCTCGCCGACAGGGGGCGCGGACAGAAACATTCAGTACTTC
d_gene: -; abundance: -; j_gene: TRBJ2-7; v_gene: TRBV12-3/TRBV12-4; CDR3aa: CASSLGPGVRASF; CDR3nt: TGTGCCAGCAGTTTAGGTCCCGGGGTGAGGGCTTCCTTC
d_gene: -; abundance: -; j_gene: TRBJ2-3; v_gene: TRBV25-1; CDR3aa: CASRSGGGTDTQYF; CDR3nt: TGTGCCAGCAGGTCTGGAGGGGGCACAGATACGCAGTATTTT
d_gene: TRBD1; abundance: -; j_gene: TRBJ1-5; v_gene: TRBV18; CDR3aa: CASSPRDRGGQPQHF; CDR3nt: TGTGCCAGCTCACCACGAGACAGGGGCGGTCAGCCCCAGCATTTT
d_gene: TRBD2; abundance: -; j_gene: TRBJ2-1; v_gene: TRBV24-1; CDR3aa: CATSDTGIAGESSYNEQFF; CDR3nt: TGTGCCACCAGTGATACCGGAATAGCGGGGGAAAGCTCCTACAATGAGCAGTTCTTC
d_gene: -; abundance: -; j_gene: TRBJ2-6; v_gene: TRBV19; CDR3aa: CASSEASPRSGANVLTF; CDR3nt: TGTGCCAGTAGTGAGGCTAGCCCGCGCTCTGGGGCCAACGTCCTGACTTTC
d_gene: TRBD1; abundance: -; j_gene: TRBJ1-4; v_gene: TRBV6-5; CDR3aa: CASSRTGTSEKLFF; CDR3nt: TGTGCCAGCAGCAGGACAGGGACGAGCGAAAAACTGTTTTTT
d_gene: TRBD1; abundance: once; j_gene: TRBJ2-7; v_gene: TRBV27; CDR3aa: CASGTGVGYEQYF; CDR3nt: TGTGCCAGCGGGACAGGGGTTGGGTACGAGCAGTACTTC
d_gene: -; abundance: -; j_gene: TRBJ1-1; v_gene: TRBV5-6; CDR3aa: CASSLDPSLNTEAFF; CDR3nt: TGTGCCAGCAGCTTGGATCCCAGTTTGAACACTGAAGCTTTCTTT
d_gene: -; abundance: -; j_gene: TRBJ2-1; v_gene: TRBV27; CDR3aa: CASSSTGFYNEQFF; CDR3nt: TGTGCCAGCAGTTCCACGGGATTCTACAATGAGCAGTTCTTC
d_gene: -; abundance: -; j_gene: TRBJ1-1; v_gene: TRBV6-5; CDR3aa: CASRVDQTSTTEAFF; CDR3nt: TGTGCCAGCAGGGTCGACCAAACCTCGACCACTGAAGCTTTCTTT
d_gene: TRBD2; abundance: once; j_gene: TRBJ2-3; v_gene: TRBV4-2; CDR3aa: CASSQELAGGGGTQYF; CDR3nt: TGTGCCAGCAGCCAAGAACTAGCGGGGGGCGGGGGTACGCAGTATTTT
d_gene: -; abundance: -; j_gene: TRBJ1-1; v_gene: TRBV19; CDR3aa: CASRWNTEAFF; CDR3nt: TGTGCCAGCCGCTGGAACACTGAAGCTTTCTTT
d_gene: -; abundance: -; j_gene: TRBJ2-3; v_gene: TRBV6-2/TRBV6-3; CDR3aa: CASSYAARYTDTQYF; CDR3nt: TGTGCCAGCAGTTATGCGGCCAGGTACACAGATACGCAGTATTTT
d_gene: -; abundance: -; j_gene: TRBJ2-5; v_gene: TRBV12-3/TRBV12-4; CDR3aa: CASSLSREGTQYF; CDR3nt: TGTGCCAGCAGTTTAAGCAGGGAAGGGACCCAGTACTTC
d_gene: TRBD1; abundance: -; j_gene: TRBJ1-1; v_gene: TRBV10-3; CDR3aa: CAISESDRGNTEAFF; CDR3nt: TGTGCCATCAGTGAGTCGGACAGGGGGAACACTGAAGCTTTCTTT
d_gene: -; abundance: -; j_gene: TRBJ2-5; v_gene: TRBV5-1; CDR3aa: CASSLRDGETQYF; CDR3nt: TGCGCCAGCAGCTTGAGGGATGGGGAGACCCAGTACTTC
d_gene: TRBD2; abundance: -; j_gene: TRBJ2-3; v_gene: TRBV7-2; CDR3aa: CASSFVAGWRDTQYF; CDR3nt: TGTGCCAGCAGCTTCGTAGCGGGGTGGAGAGATACGCAGTATTTT